The subject of this entry is one T cell receptor (beta chain). Its antigen is not identified. Germline V gene data show CDR1 as SGHRS and CDR2 as YFSETQ. V lost 4 bases to trimming and J lost 6 bases, with 22 bases between them. The CDR3 is 16 amino acids. This specimen belongs to a study of T cell responses to AZD1222 COVID-19 vaccine. Study results and limitations: Along spike, vaccine-associated CD4 TCRs were found throughout, with dominance at 160-218 and 743-854. In a largely white British group with more females than males, clonal diversity was possibly underestimated. The breadth and depth of Spike-specific TCRs increased once two AZD1222 doses had been given.

Measured with immunoSEQ multiplex PCR; TCRdb has only the in-frame clones, and not every one. The table has some 170,000 clones, around 92% seen once. V and J are TRBV5-1 and TRBJ1-2; the D gene is possibly TRBD1 (5 bases). The receptor's source is an adult in good health. The sample was peripheral blood, taken on day 0 of AZD1222 vaccination. This chain's CDR3 is CASSPQLQAFLNGYTF. CDR3 DNA: TGCGCCAGCAGCCCCCAACTACAGGCCTTCCTTAATGGCTACACCTTC.